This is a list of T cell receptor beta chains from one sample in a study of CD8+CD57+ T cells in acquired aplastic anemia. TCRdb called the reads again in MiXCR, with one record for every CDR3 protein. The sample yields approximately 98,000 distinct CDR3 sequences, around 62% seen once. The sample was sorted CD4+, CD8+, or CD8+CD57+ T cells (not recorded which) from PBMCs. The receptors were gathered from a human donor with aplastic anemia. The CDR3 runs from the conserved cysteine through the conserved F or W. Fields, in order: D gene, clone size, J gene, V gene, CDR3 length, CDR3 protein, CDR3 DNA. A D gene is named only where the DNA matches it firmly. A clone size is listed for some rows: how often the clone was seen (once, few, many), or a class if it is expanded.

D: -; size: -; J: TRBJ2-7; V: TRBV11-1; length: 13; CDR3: CASSLGIMGEQYF; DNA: TGTGCCAGCAGCTTGGGTATAATGGGCGAGCAGTACTTC
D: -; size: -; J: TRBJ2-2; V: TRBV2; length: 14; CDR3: CASRAGKDTGELFF; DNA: TGTGCCAGCAGGGCCGGGAAGGACACCGGGGAGCTGTTTTTT
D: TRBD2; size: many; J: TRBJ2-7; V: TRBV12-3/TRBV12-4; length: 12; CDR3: CASSFGGGEQYF; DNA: TGTGCCAGCAGTTTTGGGGGAGGGGAGCAGTACTTC
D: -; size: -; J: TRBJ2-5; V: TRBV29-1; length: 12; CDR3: CSVGQLQETRYF; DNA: TGCAGCGTTGGACAGCTTCAAGAGACCCGGTACTTC
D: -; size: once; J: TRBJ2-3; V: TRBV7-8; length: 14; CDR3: CASSRVGATDTQYF; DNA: TGTGCCAGCAGCCGAGTGGGGGCGACAGATACGCAGTATTTT
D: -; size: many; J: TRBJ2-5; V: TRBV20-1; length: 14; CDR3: CSARAGGHGETQYF; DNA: TGCAGTGCTAGAGCGGGGGGCCATGGGGAGACCCAGTACTTC
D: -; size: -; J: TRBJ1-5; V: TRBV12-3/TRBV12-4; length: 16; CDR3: CASSSGGPYSNQPQHF; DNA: TGTGCCAGCAGTTCTGGAGGGCCTTATAGCAATCAGCCCCAGCATTTT
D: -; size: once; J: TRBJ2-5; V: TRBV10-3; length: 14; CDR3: CASSEAYGTETQYF; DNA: TGTGCCAGCAGTGAAGCGTATGGGACAGAGACCCAGTACTTC
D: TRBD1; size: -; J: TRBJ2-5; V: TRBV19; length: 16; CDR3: CASSIAPKGAKETQYF; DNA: TGTGCCAGTAGTATAGCGCCCAAGGGGGCGAAGGAGACCCAGTACTTC
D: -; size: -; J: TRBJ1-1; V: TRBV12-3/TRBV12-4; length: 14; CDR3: CASSFQSMNTEAFF; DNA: TGTGCCAGCAGTTTTCAATCCATGAACACTGAAGCTTTCTTT
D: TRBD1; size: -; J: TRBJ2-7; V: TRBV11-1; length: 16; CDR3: CASSLYGGQGDYEQYF; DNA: TGTGCCAGCAGCTTATATGGGGGACAGGGTGACTACGAGCAGTACTTC
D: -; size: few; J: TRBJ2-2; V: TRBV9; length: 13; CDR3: CASSPRGTGELFF; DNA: TGTGCCAGCAGCCCCAGGGGTACCGGGGAGCTGTTTTTT
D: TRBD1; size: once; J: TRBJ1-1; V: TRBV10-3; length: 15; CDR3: CAISVDRGPSTEAFF; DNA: TGTGCCATCAGTGTCGACAGGGGGCCGAGCACTGAAGCTTTCTTT
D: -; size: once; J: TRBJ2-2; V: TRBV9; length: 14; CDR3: CASSVLLDNGELFF; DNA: TGTGCCAGCAGCGTACTACTAGATAACGGGGAGCTGTTTTTT
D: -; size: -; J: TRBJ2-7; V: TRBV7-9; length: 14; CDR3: CASSPPVLTYEQYF; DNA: TGTGCCAGCAGCCCGCCGGTCCTAACCTACGAGCAGTACTTC
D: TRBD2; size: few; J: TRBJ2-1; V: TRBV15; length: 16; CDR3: CATSRGRGSLYNEQFF; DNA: TGTGCCACCAGCAGGGGGAGGGGATCGCTCTACAATGAGCAGTTCTTC
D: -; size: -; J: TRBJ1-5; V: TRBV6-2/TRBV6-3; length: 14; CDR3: CASTYGGSDQPQHF; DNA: TGTGCCAGCACCTACGGGGGCAGTGATCAGCCCCAGCATTTT
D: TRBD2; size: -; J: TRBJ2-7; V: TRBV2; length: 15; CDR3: CASVGLAVSSYEQYF; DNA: TGTGCCAGCGTAGGACTAGCGGTAAGCTCCTACGAGCAGTACTTC